Following are 22 T cell receptor beta chains from one sample sequenced in a study of OX40 agonist ivuxolimab in advanced cancers. Measured with immunoSEQ multiplex PCR; TCRdb has only the in-frame clones, and not every one. The data hold around 100,000 clones, with 75% to 95% observed a single time. The sample was CD4+ or CD8+ T cells sorted from blood, taken in a trial of the OX40 agonist ivuxolimab. These receptor sequences come from an adult with an advanced solid tumor such as melanoma, head and neck, liver or kidney cancer.

This chain connects TRBV11-2 to TRBJ2-3, with 8 bases lining up with TRBD2. This CDR3 contains 15 residues. Germline V gives CDR1 SGHAT, CDR2 FQNNGV. V dropped 1 base and J dropped 1; count of bases not matched to a gene: 1. CDR3 nucleotide sequence: TGTGCCAGCAGCTTAGCGACTAGCGGCACAGATACGCAGTATTTT. It yields the protein CASSLATSGTDTQYF.

This clone was detected only once. The chain is built from TRBV5-1 and TRBJ2-5; possibly TRBD2 for D (6 bases). Germline CDR1 is SGHRS and CDR2 is YFSETQ. Trimming shortened V by 3 bases and J by 2 bases, and 14 bases separated the two germline ends. The CDR3 is made up of 15 amino acids. CDR3 amino acids: CASSSLTREQETQYF. CDR3 in DNA: TGCGCCAGCAGCTCCCTGACTAGGGAACAAGAGACCCAGTACTTC. The variable domain in full, with the rest retrieved from reference TRBV5-1 and TRBJ2-5, is KAGVTQTPRYLIKTRGQQVTLSCSPISGHRSVSWYQQTPGQGLQFLFEYFSETQRNKGNFPGRFSGRQFSNSRSEMNVSTLELGDSALYLCASSSLTREQETQYFGPGTRLLVL.

This chain connects TRBV4-1 to TRBJ2-3, with 8 bases lining up with TRBD2. V shed 8 bases and J 5 bases; nucleotides not matched to a gene: 15. The CDR3 runs to 16 residues. CDR1 is MGHRA and CDR2 is YSYEKL in the germline V gene. CDR3 residues: CASSLIAGAGGDTQYF. CDR3 nucleotides: TGCGCCAGCTCCCTTATAGCGGGCGCGGGGGGAGATACGCAGTATTTT.

The chain recombines TRBV6-6 with TRBJ2-1; tentatively, D is TRBD2 (5 bases). The CDR3 contains 14 residues. Germline CDR1 and CDR2: MNHNY and SVGAGI (reference sequence). V lost 4 bases and J 5 bases, leaving 12 bases between the germline ends. The CDR3 DNA follows: TGTGCCAGCAGTTCTCCTAGCCGAGACAATGAGCAGTTCTTC. Translating it yields CASSSPSRDNEQFF.

This rearrangement joins TRBV9 to TRBJ2-1; TRBD1 matches 9 bases. The germline CDR1 and CDR2 sequences are SGDLS and YYNGEE. The V gene end was trimmed by 4 bases and the J gene end by 6 bases; junction bases not matched to a gene: 23. This CDR3 spans 20 amino acids. The CDR3 sequence: CASSSRGSAQDRGASNEQFF. DNA for the CDR3: TGTGCCAGCAGCTCGAGAGGGTCAGCCCAGGACAGGGGTGCGAGCAATGAGCAGTTCTTC.

V is TRBV4-1 and J is TRBJ2-3, with D maybe TRBD2 (5 bases). CDR1 MGHRA and CDR2 YSYEKL come from the germline V gene. Trimming removed 4 bases at V and 0 bases at J, with 17 bases between. This CDR3 comprises 17 residues. In DNA, the CDR3 is TGCGCCAGCAGCCTTAGGAGGTCTAGCCCTAGCACAGATACGCAGTATTTT. It yields the protein CASSLRRSSPSTDTQYF.

The chain joins TRBV11-1 to TRBJ1-1; 8 nucleotides line up with TRBD1. Germline V gene sequence: CDR1 SGHAT, CDR2 FQDESV (reference sequence). V shed 3 bases and J 1 base; nucleotides not matched to a gene: 1. The CDR3 sequence is 14 residues long. CDR3 sequence: CASSFGQGNTEAFF. CDR3 coding DNA: TGTGCCAGCAGCTTCGGACAGGGGAACACTGAAGCTTTCTTT.

This sequence joins TRBV6-5 and TRBJ2-7; D possibly corresponds to TRBD2 (6 bases). V lost 6 bases and J 0 bases, leaving 6 bases between the germline ends. The CDR3 runs to 12 residues. Germline assignment: CDR1 MNHEY and CDR2 SVGAGI. The CDR3 here is CASREGSYEQYF. The CDR3 DNA sequence: TGTGCCAGCAGGGAGGGCTCCTACGAGCAGTACTTC.

The sample holds one count of this clone. The chain combines TRBV7-8 with TRBJ2-7; D remains ambiguous. Trimming pared 5 bases from V and 6 bases from J, leaving 8 bases between. CDR1 SGHVS and CDR2 FQNEAQ come from the germline V gene. This CDR3 spans 11 amino acids. This CDR3 is CASSQGFEQYF. Written as DNA, the CDR3 is TGTGCCAGCAGCCAAGGCTTCGAGCAGTACTTC.

This sequence joins TRBV5-1 and TRBJ2-3; possibly TRBD2 for D (5 bases). This CDR3 is 14 amino acids long. Trimming took off 7 bases at V and 0 bases at J, with 12 bases between the two ends. Germline-derived CDR1 and CDR2 are SGHRS and YFSETQ. CDR3 region: CASVASGSTDTQYF. The CDR3 nucleotides are TGCGCCAGCGTGGCCAGCGGAAGCACAGATACGCAGTATTTT.

The V gene is TRBV4-3, the J gene TRBJ2-1; D might be TRBD2 (6 bases). Germline CDR1 reads LGHNA; CDR2 reads YSLEER. This CDR3 comprises 18 residues. The V and J ends lost 0 bases and 1 base respectively, with 16 bases between them. This CDR3 reads CASSQDIPFGGSYNEQFF. The CDR3 DNA reads TGCGCCAGCAGCCAAGATATACCGTTCGGGGGTTCCTACAATGAGCAGTTCTTC.

The rearrangement uses TRBV2 and TRBJ1-4; D is perhaps TRBD1 (5 bases). Germline V CDR1 and CDR2: SNHLY, FYNNEI. V was pared by 7 bases and J by 3 bases, with 9 bases between. The CDR3 is made up of 13 amino acids. The CDR3 here is CASNRGANEKLFF. CDR3 DNA: TGTGCCAGCAATCGGGGGGCTAATGAAAAACTGTTTTTT.

The J gene is TRBJ1-1, the V gene TRBV5-1, with 9 bases fitting TRBD1. The trim removed 0 bases at V and 4 bases at J, leaving 4 bases unmatched. This CDR3 is built from 15 residues. Germline V gene sequence: CDR1 SGHRS, CDR2 YFSETQ. The CDR3 is CASSLGGTGFTEAFF. The CDR3 nucleotides read TGCGCCAGCAGCTTGGGCGGGACAGGGTTCACTGAAGCTTTCTTT. The variable domain in full, with the rest retrieved from reference TRBV5-1 and TRBJ1-1, is KAGVTQTPRYLIKTRGQQVTLSCSPISGHRSVSWYQQTPGQGLQFLFEYFSETQRNKGNFPGRFSGRQFSNSRSEMNVSTLELGDSALYLCASSLGGTGFTEAFFGQGTRLTVV.

The chain combines TRBV28 with TRBJ2-3, with D possibly matching TRBD2 (5 bases). This CDR3 spans 15 amino acids. Germline assignment: CDR1 MDHEN and CDR2 SYDVKM. Between the trimmed V and J ends, which lost 6 bases and 0 bases, there was a span of 13 bases. This chain's CDR3 is CASSSKRGSTDTQYF. CDR3 sequence (DNA): TGTGCCAGCAGCTCAAAACGGGGTAGCACAGATACGCAGTATTTT. Using reference TRBV28 and TRBJ2-3 for the parts outside the CDR3, the full variable domain is DVKVTQSSRYLVKRTGEKVFLECVQDMDHENMFWYRQDPGLGLRLIYFSYDVKMKEKGDIPEGYSVSREKKERFSLILESASTNQTSMYLCASSSKRGSTDTQYFGPGTRLTVL.

V and J are TRBV7-9 and TRBJ2-7; perhaps TRBD2 as D (5 bases). Germline V gene sequence: CDR1 SEHNR, CDR2 FQNEAQ (reference sequence). This CDR3 is built from 14 residues. Trimming removed 4 bases at V and 6 bases at J, with 16 bases between. CDR3 sequence (DNA): TGTGCCAGCAGCTGGTTGGACTTTGGTACCGAGCAGTACTTC. Translated: CASSWLDFGTEQYF.

V usage is TRBV28 and J usage is TRBJ1-1, with D perhaps matching TRBD1 (6 bases). The V gene's germline CDR1 is MDHEN and CDR2 SYDVKM. Trimming cost V 7 bases and J 6 bases, with 18 bases left between them. The CDR3 contains 14 residues. The chain's CDR3 is CASTETGKWAEAFF. CDR3 in DNA: TGTGCCAGCACCGAAACAGGGAAGTGGGCTGAAGCTTTCTTT.

V and J are TRBV7-6 and TRBJ2-3, with D unclear. The length of the CDR3 is 14 residues. Germline V gene sequence: CDR1 SGHVS, CDR2 FNYEAQ. Trimming took 5 bases from V and 4 from J, leaving 13 bases between them. CDR3 sequence reads: CASSPPGWADTQYF. The CDR3 DNA reads as TGTGCCAGCAGCCCCCCCGGGTGGGCAGATACGCAGTATTTT.

The V call is TRBV2, the J call TRBJ2-7; weak D call: TRBD2 (6 bases). The CDR3 sequence is 11 residues long. V was clipped by 6 bases and J by 9 bases, with 12 bases between them. Germline lookup yields CDR1 SNHLY and CDR2 FYNNEI. This chain's CDR3 is CASRGGTPQYF. CDR3 nucleotides: TGTGCCAGCAGAGGAGGGACGCCGCAGTACTTC.

The chain couples TRBV7-2 to TRBJ2-7, with unresolved D. Trimming stripped 5 bases from V and 5 bases from J, with 19 bases between. Germline V gene data show CDR1 as SGHTA and CDR2 as FQGNSA. This CDR3 is 15 amino acids long. CDR3 in amino acids: CASSPPGSRSDEQYF. The CDR3 DNA reads TGTGCCAGCAGCCCCCCCGGCTCTCGGTCCGACGAGCAGTACTTC. Full variable domain (rest looked up from reference TRBV7-2 and TRBJ2-7): GAGVSQSPSNKVTEKGKDVELRCDPISGHTALYWYRQSLGQGLEFLIYFQGNSAPDKSGLPSDRFSAERTGGSVSTLTIQRTQQEDSAVYLCASSPPGSRSDEQYFGPGTRLTVT.

CDR3 DNA sequence: TGTGCCAGCAGCCCGAGACTAGCGGGATCTTACGAGCAGTACTTC. It specifies CASSPRLAGSYEQYF. This sequence joins TRBV7-6 and TRBJ2-7, with 11 bases lining up with TRBD2. The CDR3 extends over 15 amino acids. Trimming took 5 bases from V and 4 from J; bases not matched to a gene: 7. Germline CDR1 and CDR2: SGHVS and FNYEAQ.

The rearrangement joins TRBV6-1 to TRBJ1-5, with 7 bases fitting TRBD1. Losses at the gene ends were 3 bases for V and 1 base for J; bases not matched to a gene: 3. The CDR3 has 15 residues. The germline V gene encodes CDR1 MNHNS and CDR2 SASEGT. The DNA for the CDR3 is TGTGCCAGCAGTGACGGGACAGTGAGCAATCAGCCCCAGCATTTT. As protein: CASSDGTVSNQPQHF.

This clone was seen only once. This chain uses TRBV7-3 with TRBJ2-7, with a weak D call TRBD2 (6 bases). This CDR3 has 15 amino acids. Germline V CDR1 and CDR2: SGHTA, FQGTGA. The ends were cut back, 4 bases at V and 3 bases at J, with 16 bases in the middle. In DNA form, the CDR3 reads TGTGCCAGCAGCTACGACAAGGCGGGATACTACGAGCAGTACTTC. This gives the protein CASSYDKAGYYEQYF.